This TCR beta chain was obtained from a study of CD8 T cells in ankylosing spondylitis (dated 2017 in TCRdb). In the study overall: To find TCR variants linked to disease, the study profiled T cell receptor beta repertoires in ankylosing spondylitis patients and healthy donors. In total, the full study cohort was made up of over a hundred healthy donors and approximately 27 ankylosing spondylitis patients. Peripheral blood was sampled, and synovial fluid was also collected from ankylosing spondylitis patients.

Sequencing took place on an Illumina HiSeq 2500. Quantitative 5'-RACE with molecular barcodes was the method used to prepare the TCR beta libraries. Per the authors' processing: A new computational method, built on a probabilistic model of VDJ rearrangement, was used to identify disease-linked TCR variants. Using fastp trimming at Q25 and MiXCR clonotype assembly, TCRdb reanalyzed the public sequencing data and kept in-frame beta chains. Rows are unified per CDR3 protein, each entry keeping the most common DNA and genes. The V and J calls follow TCRdb's processing rather than the paper's. This sample holds 100,000 to 150,000 distinct CDR3 sequences; 15% to 20% were observed only once. Roughly 30% of the sample is taken by the ten largest. This clonotype was recorded many times. The clone's antigen remains unknown. Per-nucleotide qualities are absent, and no much larger clonotype sits a single base away.

CDR1 and CDR2, per the germline V gene (reference sequence), are SEHNR and FQNEAQ. The CDR3 holds 12 amino acids from the cysteine to the phenylalanine. Just the 36-base CDR3 DNA is kept, in frame starting at base 1. Relative to germline, V is 3 bases shorter and J is 6 bases shorter, with 8 bases between their ends. The investigation overall reported the following: In peripheral blood, the disease-linked clones were found at relatively low frequencies and had a CD8+ phenotype. A TCR beta motif of fewer than 10 highly homologous amino acid variants appeared characteristic of blood from ankylosing spondylitis patients. According to the report, matched synovial fluid samples from ankylosing spondylitis patients were significantly enriched for the disease-linked clones. Some TCR beta motif variants had previously been reported in synovial fluid and blood of reactive arthritis patients, which suggested common disease-initiation mechanisms.

This sequence was found in a male donor with ankylosing spondylitis. The rearrangement combines TRBV7-9 with TRBJ1-1, with the D gene not confidently named. Input material: blood, either unsorted or a sorted T cell fraction (not recorded which). The CDR3 here reads CASSFGESEAFF. The bases read TGTGCCAGCAGCTTCGGGGAGTCTGAAGCTTTCTTT.